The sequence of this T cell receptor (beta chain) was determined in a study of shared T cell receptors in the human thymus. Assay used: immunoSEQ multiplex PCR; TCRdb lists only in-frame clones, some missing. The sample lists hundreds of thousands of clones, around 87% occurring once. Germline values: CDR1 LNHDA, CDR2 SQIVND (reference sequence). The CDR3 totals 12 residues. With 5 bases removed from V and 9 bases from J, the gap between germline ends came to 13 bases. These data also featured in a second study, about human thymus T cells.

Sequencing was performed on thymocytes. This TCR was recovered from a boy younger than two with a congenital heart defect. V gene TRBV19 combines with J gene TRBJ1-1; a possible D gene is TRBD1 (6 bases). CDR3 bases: TGTGCCAGTAGTCCCCCCGGACAGAAAGCTTTCTTT. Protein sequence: CASSPPGQKAFF.